This T cell receptor beta chain comes out of a study of response to subunit inactivated influenza vaccine. Notes on the study in general: A suggestion made by the authors is that each seasonal influenza vaccination recruits few new T cells.

This clonotype has only a few counts. The antigen is not known. V lost 3 bases to trimming and J lost 0 bases; unmatched junction nucleotides: 10. CDR3 length: 18 residues. CDR1 is MNHEY and CDR2 is SVGAGI in the germline V gene. Using its own MiXCR run on the RT-PCR reads, TCRdb lists one record per CDR3 protein. Of more than 450,000 distinct CDR3 sequences listed, 10% to 15% are singletons. The chain uses TRBV6-5 and TRBJ1-5; 8 bases align to TRBD1. The sample was PBMCs from blood, taken on the day of vaccination. This clonotype originated in a man aged 50 to 59 who received an inactivated influenza vaccine. The CDR3 reads CASSYTDRGLYSNQPQHF. CDR3 DNA: TGTGCCAGCAGTTATACCGACAGGGGCCTGTATAGCAATCAGCCCCAGCATTTT.